Each of the 5 T cell receptor beta chains below was sequenced from the same sample in a study. MiXCR was run by TCRdb on the RT-PCR reads, yielding one entry per CDR3 protein. The table records about 700,000 distinct CDR3 sequences, 14% of them present only once. The sequenced sample was memory CD4+ T cells from blood. These receptors were taken from a female donor in good health, serving as a healthy control.

This clonotype came up a few times. DNA for the CDR3: TGTGCCAGCAGTTCCGGCGGAGCAGGGACCAGGAATCAGCCCCAGCATTTT. Its protein is CASSSGGAGTRNQPQHF. The V gene is TRBV6-2 or TRBV6-3, the J gene TRBJ1-5, with a possible D match to TRBD1 (5 bases). This CDR3 has 17 amino acids. Trimming stripped 4 bases from V and 4 bases from J, with 20 bases between. The germline CDR1 and CDR2 sequences are MNHEY and SVGEGT.

V is TRBV28 and J is TRBJ1-2; possibly TRBD1 for D (6 bases). Germline V gene lookup returns CDR1 MDHEN and CDR2 SYDVKM. The CDR3 is 13 amino acids. V dropped 2 bases and J dropped 8 bases, with 12 bases sitting between them. Here the CDR3 reads CASSLPDSWGYTF. CDR3 bases: TGTGCCAGCAGTTTACCGGACAGTTGGGGCTACACCTTC.

This clonotype has more than one count but fewer than ten. This chain links TRBV20-1 with TRBJ1-2, with D hard to call. CDR3 length equals 12 residues. V lost 6 bases and J 2 bases, leaving 10 bases between the germline ends. Germline V gene sequence: CDR1 DFQATT, CDR2 SNEGSKA (reference sequence). The CDR3 loop is CSATGSNYGYTF. DNA of the CDR3: TGCAGTGCCACCGGGTCGAACTATGGCTACACCTTC.

In DNA form, the CDR3 reads TGTGCCAGCTCACCACGGGAGGGGATGAGTGAAGCTTTCTTT. Protein sequence: CASSPREGMSEAFF. V usage is TRBV18 and J usage is TRBJ1-1, with D tentatively TRBD1 (5 bases). V shed 1 base and J shed 7 bases, with 13 bases lying between them. CDR3 length: 14 residues. CDR1 is KGHSH, CDR2 LQKENI, per germline.

This clonotype was recorded at least ten times. This chain uses TRBV6-6 with TRBJ1-2; possibly TRBD1 for D (6 bases). Trimming cost V 4 bases and J 4 bases, with 16 bases left between them. Looked up from germline, CDR1 is MNHNY and CDR2 is SVGAGI (reference sequence). CDR3 length: 15 amino acids. The CDR3 region has the DNA TGTGCCAGCAGTTCCCCAGGGGTGGTTGGCTATGGCTACACCTTC. Protein: CASSSPGVVGYGYTF.